This is a list of T cell receptor beta chains from one sample in a study of shared clonotypes between healthy human individuals. Sequenced by immunoSEQ multiplex PCR; TCRdb stores in-frame clones only, minus some. This table has 2 million to 2.5 million clones, 92% appearing once. Sequencing input: naive CD4+ T cells from PBMCs. These TCRs come from a man younger than 30 in good health. Some clones in this sample may be carry-over from other donors' samples. CDR3s include the opening cysteine and the closing phenylalanine or tryptophan. Each record gives: clone size, D gene, J gene, V gene, CDR3 DNA, CDR3 protein. A D gene is named only where the DNA matches it firmly. Clone size is shown for a subset of rows, as once, few, many or a class of expanded clone.

size: NA; D: TRBD2; J: TRBJ2-5; V: TRBV7-2; DNA: TGTGCCAGCAGCTTATCATCCCGGTGGACTAGCGGATACCAAGAGACCCAGTACTTC; CDR3: CASSLSSRWTSGYQETQYF
size: few; D: NA; J: TRBJ1-2; V: TRBV9; DNA: TGTGCCAGCAGCGTAGGGTCTAGAGCGGATGGCTACACCTTC; CDR3: CASSVGSRADGYTF
size: NA; D: NA; J: TRBJ2-1; V: TRBV2; DNA: TGTGCCAGCAGTGAAGCGGGCCAGGGGTGGTTATACAATGAGCAGTTCTTC; CDR3: CASSEAGQGWLYNEQFF
size: NA; D: NA; J: TRBJ2-4; V: TRBV19; DNA: TGTGCCAGTAGTTTCTGGACAGCGCAAAAAAACATTCAGTACTTC; CDR3: CASSFWTAQKNIQYF
size: NA; D: NA; J: TRBJ2-1; V: TRBV5-6; DNA: TGTGCCAGCAGCTTGGCTAGAGCCATCTACAATGAGCAGTTCTTC; CDR3: CASSLARAIYNEQFF
size: NA; D: NA; J: TRBJ1-5; V: TRBV11-2; DNA: TGTGCCAGCAGCTTTGGAGGGACCGGTCAGCCCCAGCATTTT; CDR3: CASSFGGTGQPQHF
size: NA; D: NA; J: TRBJ1-2; V: TRBV27; DNA: TGTGCCAGCAGGCTCGGAGTCGGGGGCTACACCTTC; CDR3: CASRLGVGGYTF
size: NA; D: NA; J: TRBJ1-1; V: TRBV27; DNA: TGTGCCAGCAGTCCGGGGACACACACTGAAGCTTTCTTT; CDR3: CASSPGTHTEAFF
size: NA; D: NA; J: TRBJ1-2; V: TRBV15; DNA: TGTGCCACCAGCAGAGATCTGGGTCGGGGGCGAAGCGGCTACACCTTC; CDR3: CATSRDLGRGRSGYTF
size: NA; D: TRBD1; J: TRBJ2-7; V: TRBV4-2; DNA: TGTGCCAGCAGCCAAACAGATTACAGGGGAGTGTGGGAGCAGTACTTC; CDR3: CASSQTDYRGVWEQYF
size: NA; D: NA; J: TRBJ2-7; V: TRBV5-6; DNA: TGTGCCAGCAGCTTTGGTTCTGGCCGCTCCGAGCAGTACTTC; CDR3: CASSFGSGRSEQYF
size: NA; D: NA; J: TRBJ1-5; V: TRBV2; DNA: TGTGCCAGCAGTGTAGCGGACATCAATCAGCCCCAGCATTTT; CDR3: CASSVADINQPQHF
size: NA; D: NA; J: TRBJ1-3; V: TRBV6-5; DNA: TGTGCCAGCAGTTACAGCTCTGGAAACACCATATATTTT; CDR3: CASSYSSGNTIYF
size: NA; D: NA; J: TRBJ2-7; V: TRBV28; DNA: TGTGCCAGCAGTTTGGGGTCGCAAAACGAGCAATACTTC; CDR3: CASSLGSQNEQYF
size: NA; D: NA; J: TRBJ1-1; V: TRBV5-1; DNA: TGCGCCAGCAGCTCGGGCCTGGACACTGAAGCTTTCTTT; CDR3: CASSSGLDTEAFF
size: NA; D: TRBD1; J: TRBJ2-7; V: TRBV6-5; DNA: TGTGCCAGCAGTTACGACAGGGGACGGGCAGGGCAGTACTTC; CDR3: CASSYDRGRAGQYF
size: NA; D: TRBD1; J: TRBJ1-2; V: TRBV28; DNA: TGTGCCAGCAGTTTCCCCGGACAGGGCTGGGGCTACACCTTC; CDR3: CASSFPGQGWGYTF
size: NA; D: TRBD1; J: TRBJ1-1; V: TRBV29-1; DNA: TGCAGCGTTGAGTCGTGGCAGGGGGTGACTGAAGCTTTCTTT; CDR3: CSVESWQGVTEAFF
size: NA; D: TRBD1; J: TRBJ1-6; V: TRBV25-1; DNA: TGTGCCAGCAGTGGGAGACAGGGCCTACGGAATTCACCCCTCCACTTT; CDR3: CASSGRQGLRNSPLHF
size: NA; D: NA; J: TRBJ1-2; V: TRBV5-1; DNA: TGCGCCAGCAGCCAGGACAGCGTTAACTATGGCTACACCTTC; CDR3: CASSQDSVNYGYTF
size: NA; D: NA; J: TRBJ2-7; V: TRBV2; DNA: TGTGCCAGCAGTGAATCGTGGGCACACGAGCAGTACTTC; CDR3: CASSESWAHEQYF
size: NA; D: NA; J: TRBJ2-1; V: TRBV9; DNA: TGTGCCAGCAGCGTATTGAGGGCAGCCCCCGGGTGCGATGGGCAGTTCTTC; CDR3: CASSVLRAAPGCDGQFF
size: NA; D: NA; J: TRBJ2-2; V: TRBV18; DNA: TGTGCCAGCTCACCGATGGGATCGGGACTCACCGGGGAGCTGTTTTTT; CDR3: CASSPMGSGLTGELFF
size: NA; D: NA; J: TRBJ1-2; V: TRBV5-1; DNA: TGCGCCAGCAGCTTCACAGGAAACTATGGCTACACCTTC; CDR3: CASSFTGNYGYTF
size: once; D: NA; J: TRBJ1-3; V: TRBV5-1; DNA: TGCGCCAGCAGCTGGGGAGGGATCGGAAGAAACACCATATATTTT; CDR3: CASSWGGIGRNTIYF
size: NA; D: NA; J: TRBJ2-5; V: TRBV2; DNA: TGTGCCAGCAGTGACCTTGGCGAGACCCAGTACTTC; CDR3: CASSDLGETQYF
size: NA; D: TRBD2; J: TRBJ2-7; V: TRBV7-9; DNA: TGTACCTCGGGGGGGCCTAGCTCCTACGAGCAGTACTTC; CDR3: CTSGGPSSYEQYF